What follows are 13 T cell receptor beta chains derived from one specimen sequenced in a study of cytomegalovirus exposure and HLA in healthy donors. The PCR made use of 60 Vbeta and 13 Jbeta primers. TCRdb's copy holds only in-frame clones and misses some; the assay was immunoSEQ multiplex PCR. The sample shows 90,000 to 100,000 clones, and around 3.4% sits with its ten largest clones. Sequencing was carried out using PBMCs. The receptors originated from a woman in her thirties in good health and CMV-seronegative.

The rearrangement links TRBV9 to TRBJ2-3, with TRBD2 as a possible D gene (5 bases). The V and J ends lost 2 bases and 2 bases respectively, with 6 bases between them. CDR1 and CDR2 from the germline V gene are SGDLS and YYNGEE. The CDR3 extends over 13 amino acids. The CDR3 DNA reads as TGTGCCAGCAGCGTGGACTCCACAGATACGCAGTATTTT. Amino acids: CASSVDSTDTQYF.

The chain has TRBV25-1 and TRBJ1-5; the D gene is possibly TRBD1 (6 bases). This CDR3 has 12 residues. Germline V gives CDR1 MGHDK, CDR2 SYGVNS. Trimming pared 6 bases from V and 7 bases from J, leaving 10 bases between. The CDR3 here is CASRQGGQPQHF. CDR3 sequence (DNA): TGTGCCAGCAGACAGGGTGGCCAGCCCCAGCATTTT.

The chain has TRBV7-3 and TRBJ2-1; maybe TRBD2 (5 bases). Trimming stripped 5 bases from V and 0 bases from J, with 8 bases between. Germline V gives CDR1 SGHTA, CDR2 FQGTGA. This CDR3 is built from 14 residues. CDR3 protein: CASSLDSSYNEQFF. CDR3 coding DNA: TGTGCCAGCAGCCTGGACTCCTCCTACAATGAGCAGTTCTTC.

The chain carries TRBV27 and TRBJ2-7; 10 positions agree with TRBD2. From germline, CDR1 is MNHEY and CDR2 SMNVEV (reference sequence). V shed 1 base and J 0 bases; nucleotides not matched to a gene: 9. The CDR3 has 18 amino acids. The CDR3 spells CASSLLSVAGGSSYEQYF. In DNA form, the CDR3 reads TGTGCCAGCAGTTTATTATCGGTAGCGGGAGGATCCTCCTACGAGCAGTACTTC.

The CDR3 here is CASSGLTGSGANVLTF. The CDR3 DNA reads TGTGCCAGCAGTGGACTAACAGGGTCTGGGGCCAACGTCCTGACTTTC. The chain is built from TRBV2 and TRBJ2-6; perhaps TRBD1 as D (6 bases). Trimming left V 4 bases short and J 1 base short, with 11 bases between. CDR3 size: 16 residues. Germline CDR1 SNHLY, CDR2 FYNNEI.

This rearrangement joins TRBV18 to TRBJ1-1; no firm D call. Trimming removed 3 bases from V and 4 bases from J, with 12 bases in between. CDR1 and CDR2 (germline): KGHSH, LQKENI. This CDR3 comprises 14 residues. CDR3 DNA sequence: TGTGCCAGCTCACCCCCAGAGGGATTCACTGAAGCTTTCTTT. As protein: CASSPPEGFTEAFF.

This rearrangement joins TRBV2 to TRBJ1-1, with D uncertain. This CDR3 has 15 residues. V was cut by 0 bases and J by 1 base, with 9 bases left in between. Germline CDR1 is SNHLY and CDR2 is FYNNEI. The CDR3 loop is CASSEANRGNTEAFF. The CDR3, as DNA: TGTGCCAGCAGTGAAGCAAATCGCGGGAACACTGAAGCTTTCTTT.

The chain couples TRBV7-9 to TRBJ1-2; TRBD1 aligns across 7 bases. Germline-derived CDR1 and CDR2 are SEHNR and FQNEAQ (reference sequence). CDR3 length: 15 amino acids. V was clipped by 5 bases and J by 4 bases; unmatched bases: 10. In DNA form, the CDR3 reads TGTGCCAGCAGCCCTCACAGGGGTCCCCTCTATGGCTACACCTTC. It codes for CASSPHRGPLYGYTF.

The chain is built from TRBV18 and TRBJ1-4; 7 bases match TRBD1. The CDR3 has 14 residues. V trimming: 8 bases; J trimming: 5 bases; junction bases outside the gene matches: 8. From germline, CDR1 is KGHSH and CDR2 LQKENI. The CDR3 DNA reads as TGTGCCAGCCTCGCCGGGACAGAGAATGAAAAACTGTTTTTT. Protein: CASLAGTENEKLFF.

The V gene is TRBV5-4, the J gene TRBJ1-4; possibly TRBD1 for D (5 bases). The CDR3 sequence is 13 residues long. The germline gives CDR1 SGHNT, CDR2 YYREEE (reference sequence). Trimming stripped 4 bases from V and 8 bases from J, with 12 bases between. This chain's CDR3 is CASSTGLSEKLFF. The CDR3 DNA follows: TGTGCCAGCAGCACGGGACTTTCCGAAAAACTGTTTTTT.

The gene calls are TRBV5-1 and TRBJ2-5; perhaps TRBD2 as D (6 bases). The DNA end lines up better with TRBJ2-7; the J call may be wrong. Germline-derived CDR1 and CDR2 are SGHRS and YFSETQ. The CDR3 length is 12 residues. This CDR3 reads CASSLGRGEQYF. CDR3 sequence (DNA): TGCGCCAGCAGCTTGGGGAGGGGCGAGCAGTACTTC.

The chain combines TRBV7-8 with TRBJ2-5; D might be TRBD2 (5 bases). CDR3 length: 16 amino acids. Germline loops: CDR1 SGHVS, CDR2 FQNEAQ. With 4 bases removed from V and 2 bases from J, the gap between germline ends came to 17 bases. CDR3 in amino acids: CASSSLLWTEQETQYF. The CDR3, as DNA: TGTGCCAGCAGCTCCCTCCTCTGGACTGAACAAGAGACCCAGTACTTC.

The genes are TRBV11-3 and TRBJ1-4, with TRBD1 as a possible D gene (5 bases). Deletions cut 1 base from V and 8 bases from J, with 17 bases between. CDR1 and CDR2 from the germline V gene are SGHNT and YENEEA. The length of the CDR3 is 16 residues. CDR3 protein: CASSLAGRGVGEKLFF. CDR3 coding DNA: TGTGCCAGCAGCTTAGCCGGTCGGGGGGTAGGAGAAAAACTGTTTTTT.